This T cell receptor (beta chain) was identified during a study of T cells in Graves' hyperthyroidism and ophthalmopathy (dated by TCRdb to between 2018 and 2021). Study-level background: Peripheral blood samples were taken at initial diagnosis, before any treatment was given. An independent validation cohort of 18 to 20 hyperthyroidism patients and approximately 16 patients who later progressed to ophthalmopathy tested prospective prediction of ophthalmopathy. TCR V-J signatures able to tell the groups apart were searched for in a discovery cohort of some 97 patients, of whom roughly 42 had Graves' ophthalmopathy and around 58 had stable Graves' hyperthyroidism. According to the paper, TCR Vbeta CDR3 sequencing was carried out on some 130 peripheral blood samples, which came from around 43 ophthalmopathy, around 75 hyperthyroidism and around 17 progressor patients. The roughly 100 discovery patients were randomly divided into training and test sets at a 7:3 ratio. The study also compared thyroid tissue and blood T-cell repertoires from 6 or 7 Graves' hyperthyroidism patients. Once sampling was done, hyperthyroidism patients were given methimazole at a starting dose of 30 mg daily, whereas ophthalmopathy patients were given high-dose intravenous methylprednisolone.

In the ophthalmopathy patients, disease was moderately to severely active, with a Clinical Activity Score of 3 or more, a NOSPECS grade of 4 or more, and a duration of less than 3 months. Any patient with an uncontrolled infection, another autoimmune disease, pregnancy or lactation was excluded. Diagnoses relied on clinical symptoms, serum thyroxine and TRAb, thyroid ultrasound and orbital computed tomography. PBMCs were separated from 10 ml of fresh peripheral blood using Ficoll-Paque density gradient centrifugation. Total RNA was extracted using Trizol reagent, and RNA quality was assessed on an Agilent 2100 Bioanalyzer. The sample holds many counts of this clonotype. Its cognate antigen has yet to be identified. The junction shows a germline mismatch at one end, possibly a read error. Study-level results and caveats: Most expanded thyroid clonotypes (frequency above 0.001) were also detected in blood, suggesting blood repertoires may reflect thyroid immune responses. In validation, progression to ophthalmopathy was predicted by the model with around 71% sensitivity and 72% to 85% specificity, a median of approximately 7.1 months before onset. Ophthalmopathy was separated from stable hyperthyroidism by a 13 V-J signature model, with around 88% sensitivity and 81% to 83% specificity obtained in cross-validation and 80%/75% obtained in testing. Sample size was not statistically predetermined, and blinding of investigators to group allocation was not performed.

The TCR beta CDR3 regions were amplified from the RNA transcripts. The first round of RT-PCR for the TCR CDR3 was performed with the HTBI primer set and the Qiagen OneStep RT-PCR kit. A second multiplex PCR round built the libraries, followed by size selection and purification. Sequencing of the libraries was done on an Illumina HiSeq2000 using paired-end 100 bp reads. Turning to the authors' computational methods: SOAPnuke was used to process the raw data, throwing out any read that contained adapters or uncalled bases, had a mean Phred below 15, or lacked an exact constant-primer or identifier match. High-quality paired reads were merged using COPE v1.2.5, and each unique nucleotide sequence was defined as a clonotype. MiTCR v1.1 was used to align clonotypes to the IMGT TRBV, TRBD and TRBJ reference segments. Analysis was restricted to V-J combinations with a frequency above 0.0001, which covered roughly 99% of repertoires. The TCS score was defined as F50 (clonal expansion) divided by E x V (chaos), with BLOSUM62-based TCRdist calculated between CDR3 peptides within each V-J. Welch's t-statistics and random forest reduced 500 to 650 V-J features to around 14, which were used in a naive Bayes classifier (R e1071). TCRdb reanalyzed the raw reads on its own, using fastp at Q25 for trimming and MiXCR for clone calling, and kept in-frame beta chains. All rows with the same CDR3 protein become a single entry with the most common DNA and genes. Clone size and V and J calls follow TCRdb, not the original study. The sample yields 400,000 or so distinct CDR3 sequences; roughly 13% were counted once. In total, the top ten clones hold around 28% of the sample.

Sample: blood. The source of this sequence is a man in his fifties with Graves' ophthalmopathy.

CDR3 sequence: CPSRPWAGGGQDTQYF. The DNA sequence is TGTCCCAGCAGACCCTGGGCGGGAGGGGGCCAAGATACGCAGTATTTT. The V and J genes are TRBV11-2 and TRBJ2-3; TRBD2 agrees with 9 junctional bases. The germline V gene encodes CDR1 SGHAT and CDR2 FQNNGV. Inclusive of the bounding cysteine and phenylalanine, the CDR3 is 16 residues long. The only DNA kept is the CDR3, 48 bases in frame from the first base.